This T cell receptor beta chain was sequenced during a study of beta chain features in type 1 diabetes. Investigators reverse transcribed all isolated RNA, so they sequenced expressed TCRB transcripts. Data came from immunoSEQ multiplex PCR; TCRdb stores just in-frame clones and leaves some out. The sample has fewer than 350,000 clones, around 7.8% seen once. This clone occurred a few times. The CDR3 consists of 19 residues. The V and J ends lost 0 bases and 1 base respectively, with 23 bases between them. Germline V CDR1 and CDR2: SGHRS, YFSETQ. The chain uses TRBV5-1 and TRBJ2-7, with D perhaps given as TRBD1 or TRBD2 (5 bases each). The sample comprised central memory CD4+ T cells from blood. This receptor was obtained from a woman younger than 35 in good health. CDR3 in amino acids: CASSLVPRDGGYTSYEQYF. The CDR3 DNA sequence: TGCGCCAGCAGCTTGGTACCCCGGGACGGAGGCTACACTTCCTACGAGCAGTACTTC.